A selection of T cell receptor beta chains follows, all from one sample in a study of post-analysis software for immune sequencing data. Each CDR3 protein is one row after TCRdb ran MiXCR on the PCR reads. Of approximately 730,000 distinct CDR3 sequences listed, just over 45% are singletons. The specimen was blood. Source of these receptors: a girl aged 10 to 17 with multiple sclerosis. The CDR3 runs from the conserved cysteine through the conserved F or W. The order of the fields is D gene, J gene, V gene, clone size, CDR3 protein, CDR3 DNA. A D gene is named only where the DNA matches it firmly. Clone size is not always given. Where it is, it says once, few, many or a class for expanded clones.

d_gene: TRBD2; j_gene: TRBJ2-3; v_gene: TRBV12-3/TRBV12-4; abundance: .; CDR3aa: CASTWGGGLTYRTDTQYF; CDR3nt: TGTGCCAGCACTTGGGGGGGAGGGCTGACCTACCGCACAGATACGCAGTATTTT
d_gene: .; j_gene: TRBJ1-6; v_gene: TRBV28; abundance: .; CDR3aa: CASSLPEDSSPLHF; CDR3nt: TGTGCCAGCAGTTTACCAGAGGACAGTTCACCCCTCCACTTT
d_gene: TRBD2; j_gene: TRBJ2-3; v_gene: TRBV7-2; abundance: .; CDR3aa: CASSLVSSGGTDTQYF; CDR3nt: TGTGCCAGCAGCTTAGTATCTAGCGGGGGCACAGATACGCAGTATTTT
d_gene: .; j_gene: TRBJ2-1; v_gene: TRBV4-2; abundance: .; CDR3aa: CASSQVVDDNEQFF; CDR3nt: TGTGCCAGCAGCCAAGTGGTGGATGACAATGAGCAGTTCTTC
d_gene: .; j_gene: TRBJ1-2; v_gene: TRBV12-3/TRBV12-4; abundance: once; CDR3aa: CASRRGAQGLWGYTF; CDR3nt: TGTGCCAGCAGGCGAGGGGCCCAGGGTTTGTGGGGCTACACCTTC
d_gene: .; j_gene: TRBJ2-3; v_gene: TRBV11-3; abundance: few; CDR3aa: CASSTPVGLEDTQYF; CDR3nt: TGTGCCAGCAGCACCCCAGTGGGGCTGGAAGATACGCAGTATTTT
d_gene: TRBD1; j_gene: TRBJ2-1; v_gene: TRBV20-1; abundance: .; CDR3aa: CSDRDRRKTRIDEQFF; CDR3nt: TGCAGTGATCGGGACAGGAGAAAAACAAGGATTGATGAGCAGTTCTTC
d_gene: TRBD1; j_gene: TRBJ2-4; v_gene: TRBV28; abundance: .; CDR3aa: CASSLTGPGRNIQYF; CDR3nt: TGTGCCAGCAGTTTGACAGGGCCTGGGAGAAACATTCAGTACTTC
d_gene: TRBD2; j_gene: TRBJ2-1; v_gene: TRBV7-2; abundance: few; CDR3aa: CASSLGASGNPYNEQFF; CDR3nt: TGTGCCAGCAGCTTAGGCGCCAGCGGGAACCCCTACAATGAGCAGTTCTTC
d_gene: TRBD1; j_gene: TRBJ1-2; v_gene: TRBV9; abundance: .; CDR3aa: CASSVVAGGNYGYTF; CDR3nt: TGTGCCAGCAGCGTAGTGGCAGGGGGAAACTATGGCTACACCTTC
d_gene: .; j_gene: TRBJ2-7; v_gene: TRBV24-1; abundance: .; CDR3aa: CATSEPSSYEQYF; CDR3nt: TGTGCCACCAGTGAACCCAGTAGCTACGAGCAGTACTTC
d_gene: TRBD1; j_gene: TRBJ2-3; v_gene: TRBV5-1; abundance: few; CDR3aa: CASSPGTGISTDTQYF; CDR3nt: TGCGCCAGCAGCCCTGGGACAGGGATAAGCACAGATACGCAGTATTTT
d_gene: TRBD2; j_gene: TRBJ2-1; v_gene: TRBV12-3/TRBV12-4; abundance: .; CDR3aa: CASKVAGGGNDQFF; CDR3nt: TGTGCCAGCAAGGTAGCGGGAGGAGGCAATGACCAGTTCTTC
d_gene: .; j_gene: TRBJ2-3; v_gene: TRBV2; abundance: few; CDR3aa: CAGRDGSTDTQYF; CDR3nt: TGTGCCGGCCGGGACGGAAGCACAGATACGCAGTATTTT
d_gene: TRBD2; j_gene: TRBJ2-7; v_gene: TRBV20-1; abundance: .; CDR3aa: CSAQVSGIVDEKYF; CDR3nt: TGCAGTGCTCAAGTTAGCGGGATTGTCGACGAGAAGTACTTC
d_gene: .; j_gene: TRBJ1-1; v_gene: TRBV7-9; abundance: .; CDR3aa: CDSSHARGRGEAFF; CDR3nt: TGTGACAGCAGCCACGCGCGGGGGAGGGGGGAAGCTTTCTTT
d_gene: .; j_gene: TRBJ1-2; v_gene: TRBV20-1; abundance: few; CDR3aa: CSATPGLPNGYTF; CDR3nt: TGCAGTGCTACCCCGGGACTCCCTAATGGCTACACCTTC
d_gene: .; j_gene: TRBJ2-1; v_gene: TRBV12-3/TRBV12-4; abundance: once; CDR3aa: CASSLEGWADSYNEQFF; CDR3nt: TGTGCCAGCAGTTTAGAGGGTTGGGCTGACTCCTACAATGAGCAGTTCTTC
d_gene: .; j_gene: TRBJ2-7; v_gene: TRBV20-1; abundance: .; CDR3aa: CSARDNRARYEQYF; CDR3nt: TGCAGTGCTAGAGATAACAGGGCAAGGTACGAGCAGTACTTC
d_gene: .; j_gene: TRBJ1-2; v_gene: TRBV6-6; abundance: .; CDR3aa: CASSYGGGAGYGYTF; CDR3nt: TGTGCCAGCAGTTATGGCGGGGGGGCCGGCTATGGCTACACCTTC
d_gene: .; j_gene: TRBJ2-1; v_gene: TRBV7-3; abundance: once; CDR3aa: CASSLRYGIDERFF; CDR3nt: TGTGCCAGCAGCTTAAGGTACGGGATCGATGAGCGGTTCTTC
d_gene: .; j_gene: TRBJ2-3; v_gene: TRBV20-1; abundance: .; CDR3aa: CSAKWWELGTDTQYF; CDR3nt: TGCAGTGCTAAATGGTGGGAACTTGGGACAGATACGCAGTATTTT
d_gene: TRBD1; j_gene: TRBJ2-7; v_gene: TRBV10-3; abundance: .; CDR3aa: CAISDPGTGAYEQYF; CDR3nt: TGTGCCATCAGTGACCCGGGGACAGGGGCCTACGAGCAGTACTTC
d_gene: TRBD1; j_gene: TRBJ2-7; v_gene: TRBV19; abundance: .; CDR3aa: CASSGPTGAYEQYF; CDR3nt: TGTGCCAGTAGTGGGCCGACAGGGGCCTACGAGCAGTACTTC
d_gene: TRBD2; j_gene: TRBJ2-1; v_gene: TRBV2; abundance: .; CDR3aa: CASSYGLEFRNEQFF; CDR3nt: TGTGCCAGCAGTTATGGACTAGAATTTCGGAATGAGCAGTTCTTC
d_gene: TRBD2; j_gene: TRBJ2-1; v_gene: TRBV6-1; abundance: .; CDR3aa: CASSEEPAGYYNEQFF; CDR3nt: TGTGCCAGCAGTGAAGAACCAGCGGGATACTACAATGAGCAGTTCTTC
d_gene: .; j_gene: TRBJ2-1; v_gene: TRBV24-1; abundance: few; CDR3aa: CATSDLRRGSYNEQFF; CDR3nt: TGTGCCACCAGTGATTTGAGGCGAGGCTCCTACAATGAGCAGTTCTTC